Below are 32 T cell receptor beta chains sequenced from a single sample in a study of T cell repertoires in cytomegalovirus infection. These receptors have no identified antigens. TCRdb independently ran MiXCR on the reads; one entry per CDR3 protein. Counted here are 550,000 to 850,000 distinct CDR3 sequences, around a third occurring once; the ten biggest clones make up about 20%. The sequences come from cultured PBMCs, collected from culture after CMV antigen stimulation. The receptors derive from a human donor in good health (CMV status not recorded). Some clones in this sample may be carry-over from other donors' samples.

This clonotype turned up a few times. In DNA, the CDR3 is TGTGCCAGCAGTGAAAGTTCGGGGACCACCGCCGAGCAGTACTTC. It translates to CASSESSGTTAEQYF. The genes are TRBV25-1 and TRBJ2-7; D assignment may be TRBD1 or TRBD2 (5 bases each). The V and J ends lost 2 bases and 6 bases respectively, with 17 bases between them. Germline assignment: CDR1 MGHDK and CDR2 SYGVNS. CDR3 length: 15 residues.

This clonotype has just a few counts. The V call is TRBV12-3 or TRBV12-4, the J call TRBJ1-4; D may be TRBD1 (5 bases). The CDR3 totals 15 residues. With 1 base removed from V and 8 bases from J, the gap between germline ends came to 14 bases. This CDR3 is CASSLEGLGAEKLFF. The DNA of the CDR3 is TGTGCCAGCAGTTTAGAAGGCCTAGGGGCGGAAAAACTGTTTTTT.

This chain links TRBV2 with TRBJ1-1; D not certain. This CDR3 spans 15 amino acids. Trimming removed 2 bases from V and 0 bases from J, with 10 bases in between. Germline CDR1 reads SNHLY; CDR2 reads FYNNEI. The CDR3 region has the DNA TGTGCCAGCAGTGAACCCAGACCTATGAACACTGAAGCTTTCTTT. Amino acid sequence: CASSEPRPMNTEAFF.

The count of this clonotype is one. The gene calls are TRBV19 and TRBJ2-1; TRBD2 agrees at 7 bases. With 7 bases clipped from V and 2 bases from J, the junction kept 11 bases outside the gene matches. The CDR3 is made up of 16 amino acids. The germline V gene has CDR1 LNHDA and CDR2 SQIVND (reference sequence). The CDR3 nucleotides read TGTGCCAGTAAACTCGGGGGGACCCTAACCTACAATGAGCAGTTCTTC. This sequence encodes CASKLGGTLTYNEQFF.

This clonotype was detected only a few times. The chain is built from TRBV6-1 and TRBJ2-7; 12 positions match TRBD1. This CDR3 contains 17 residues. The V and J ends lost 0 bases and 3 bases, in that order; junction bases with no gene match: 6. Germline V gene lookup returns CDR1 MNHNS and CDR2 SASEGT. CDR3 amino acids: CASSEAVGTGGYYEQYF. Here the CDR3 DNA reads TGTGCCAGCAGTGAAGCAGTAGGGACAGGGGGCTACTACGAGCAGTACTTC.

This clonotype was counted between two and nine times. The chain is built from TRBV20-1 and TRBJ2-5; D assignment may be TRBD1 or TRBD2 (5 bases each). This CDR3 contains 15 residues. V shed 0 bases and J shed 3 bases, with 14 bases lying between them. The germline V gene has CDR1 DFQATT and CDR2 SNEGSKA (reference sequence). In DNA, the CDR3 is TGCAGTGCTAGAGATCGGGACCTGATCAAAGAGACCCAGTACTTC. It encodes CSARDRDLIKETQYF.

This clonotype was picked up a small number of times. This chain connects TRBV7-8 to TRBJ2-5; TRBD2 matches 8 bases. Trimming removed 3 bases from V and 2 bases from J; junction bases left unmatched: 8. The CDR3 spans 16 residues. Germline CDR1 SGHVS, CDR2 FQNEAQ. This chain's CDR3 is CASSFVGRGEQETQYF. Written as DNA, the CDR3 is TGTGCCAGCAGCTTCGTCGGGCGGGGGGAACAAGAGACCCAGTACTTC.

This clonotype occurred a few times. This chain uses TRBV19 with TRBJ1-6; 7 bases are shared with TRBD1. From germline, CDR1 is LNHDA and CDR2 SQIVND (reference sequence). The CDR3 length is 15 residues. J was trimmed by 4 bases and V by 10 bases; bases with no gene match: 10. CDR3 loop: CATAGQSFYNSPLHF. Here the CDR3 DNA reads TGTGCCACTGCGGGACAGTCGTTTTATAATTCACCCCTCCACTTT.

This clonotype was detected ten times or more. The genes are TRBV7-8 and TRBJ1-1; the D gene is possibly TRBD1 (6 bases). With 0 bases removed from V and 1 base from J, the gap between germline ends came to 15 bases. Germline V gives CDR1 SGHVS, CDR2 FQNEAQ. This CDR3 region has 17 residues. CDR3 in amino acids: CASSLAEPTGQNTEAFF. The CDR3 coding sequence is TGTGCCAGCAGCTTAGCCGAACCGACAGGCCAGAACACTGAAGCTTTCTTT.

The chain couples TRBV29-1 to TRBJ1-1; D is unresolved. Germline CDR1 reads SQVTM; CDR2 reads ANQGSEA. Trimming left V 4 bases short and J 7 bases short, with 10 bases between. The CDR3 covers 11 residues. The CDR3 region is CSVGNTHEAFF. CDR3 nucleotide sequence: TGCAGCGTTGGTAACACCCATGAAGCTTTCTTT.

CDR3 DNA: TGTGCCAGCAGCTTATATGGGGGGAAGCCCCAGCATTTT. This translates into CASSLYGGKPQHF. V usage is TRBV7-8 and J usage is TRBJ1-5, with a possible D match to TRBD1 (5 bases). The length of the CDR3 is 13 residues. Germline CDR1 and CDR2: SGHVS and FQNEAQ. Trimming stripped 2 bases from V and 8 bases from J, with 10 bases between.

The gene calls are TRBV6-6 and TRBJ1-2; TRBD1 might be the D (5 bases). CDR1 MNHNY and CDR2 SVGAGI come from the germline V gene (reference sequence). The CDR3 is 13 residues long. The V end was cut by 10 bases, the J end by 8 bases, with 20 bases between. In DNA form, the CDR3 reads TGTGCCATGGGGACCATAACTGGATCCGGCTACACCTTC. Its translation: CAMGTITGSGYTF.

V and J are TRBV12-3 or TRBV12-4 and TRBJ2-1; TRBD2 matches at 7 bases. This CDR3 region has 14 residues. V was pared by 5 bases and J by 2 bases, with 3 bases of the junction left unmatched. CDR3 DNA: TGTGCCAGCAGTCGGACTAGTGCCTACAATGAGCAGTTCTTC. Residues: CASSRTSAYNEQFF.

A few counts support this clonotype. V is TRBV5-6 and J is TRBJ2-7, with 8 nucleotides matching TRBD2. Germline V gene sequence: CDR1 SGHDT, CDR2 YYEEEE. The CDR3 covers 15 residues. Losses at the gene ends were 1 base for V and 5 bases for J; bases not matched to a gene: 8. The CDR3 sequence: CASSLRLAYPHEQYF. The CDR3 coding sequence is TGTGCCAGCAGCTTGCGACTAGCGTACCCCCACGAGCAGTACTTC. Together with reference TRBV5-6 and TRBJ2-7, the CDR3 gives the full variable domain: DAGVTQSPTHLIKTRGQQVTLRCSPKSGHDTVSWYQQALGQGPQFIFQYYEEEERQRGNFPDRFSGHQFPNYSSELNVNALLLGDSALYLCASSLRLAYPHEQYFGPGTRLTVT.

This clonotype was seen at least ten times. V and J are TRBV7-2 and TRBJ1-5; 7 bases agree with TRBD1. Per germline, CDR1 SGHTA and CDR2 FQGNSA. The CDR3 consists of 17 residues. V shed 5 bases, J shed 5 bases, and the junction held 15 bases outside the gene matches. The CDR3 sequence is CASSVGTAPRGDQPQHF. DNA of the CDR3: TGTGCCAGCAGCGTCGGGACAGCTCCCAGGGGCGATCAGCCCCAGCATTTT.

A few counts support this clonotype. This chain links TRBV20-1 with TRBJ2-5; unclear D gene. Trimming took 5 bases from V and 5 from J, leaving 6 bases between them. Looked up from germline, CDR1 is DFQATT and CDR2 is SNEGSKA (reference sequence). The CDR3 extends over 10 amino acids. CDR3: CSAAKETQYF. The DNA of the CDR3 is TGCAGTGCTGCAAAGGAGACCCAGTACTTC.

This clonotype was detected only a few times. This chain links TRBV7-2 with TRBJ1-2; a possible D gene is TRBD1 (6 bases). The germline V and J ends were trimmed by 4 bases and 2 bases, with 17 bases remaining between them. The germline gives CDR1 SGHTA, CDR2 FQGNSA. CDR3 size: 16 residues. This CDR3 is CASSSYRTEENYGYTF. CDR3 sequence (DNA): TGTGCCAGCAGCTCGTACAGGACAGAGGAAAACTATGGCTACACCTTC.

This clonotype was seen ten or more times. The chain has TRBV7-8 and TRBJ1-6; D remains ambiguous. CDR3 size: 14 residues. The V and J ends lost 4 bases and 8 bases respectively, with 12 bases between them. CDR1 is SGHVS, CDR2 FQNEAQ, per germline. CDR3 sequence: CASSSRTRDSPLHF. CDR3 bases: TGTGCCAGCAGCTCGAGGACCCGGGATTCACCCCTCCACTTT.

The V call is TRBV7-2, the J call TRBJ2-3, with D possibly matching TRBD2 (6 bases). The CDR3 covers 14 residues. Trimming removed 8 bases from V and 2 bases from J, with 14 bases in between. CDR1 is SGHTA and CDR2 is FQGNSA in the germline V gene. The CDR3 coding sequence is TGTGCCAGCCGAGTGGGGGGTTCCACAGATACGCAGTATTTT. This gives the protein CASRVGGSTDTQYF.

The V call is TRBV28, the J call TRBJ2-1; the D gene is possibly TRBD2 (6 bases). The germline V gene encodes CDR1 MDHEN and CDR2 SYDVKM. V dropped 7 bases and J dropped 12 bases, with 22 bases sitting between them. The CDR3 runs 14 residues. The CDR3 DNA is TGTGCCAGCACCCCCCCGACTAGAAGCTTGGTGCAGTTCTTC. It codes for CASTPPTRSLVQFF.

This chain uses TRBV12-3 or TRBV12-4 with TRBJ2-7; 8 nucleotides match TRBD1. V lost 2 bases to trimming and J lost 5 bases; unmatched junction nucleotides: 8. The CDR3 totals 15 residues. Here the CDR3 reads CASSLSDRGGHEQYF. In nucleotides, the CDR3 is TGTGCCAGCAGTTTATCTGACAGGGGAGGCCACGAGCAGTACTTC.

The rearrangement uses TRBV29-1 and TRBJ2-5, with 9 positions matching TRBD2. The J segment lost 0 bases and the V segment lost 3 bases, leaving 2 bases of the junction unmatched. The CDR3 extends over 14 amino acids. From germline, CDR1 is SQVTM and CDR2 ANQGSEA. For the CDR3, the DNA is TGCAGCGTTGAGGCTAGCGGGGACCAAGAGACCCAGTACTTC. Translating gives CSVEASGDQETQYF.

This clonotype was recorded at least ten times. The gene calls are TRBV7-8 and TRBJ1-1; D possibly corresponds to TRBD1 (5 bases). Per the germline V gene, CDR1 is SGHVS and CDR2 is FQNEAQ. The CDR3 contains 16 residues. V was trimmed by 2 bases and J by 2 bases, leaving 15 bases between them. For the CDR3, the DNA is TGTGCCAGCAGCTTACGTCGCGACAGTTTAAACACTGAAGCTTTCTTT. Its protein product is CASSLRRDSLNTEAFF.

CDR3 nucleotide sequence: TGCAGTGCTAGTAGAGAAGCGGGAATGAGCACAGATACGCAGTATTTT. This sequence encodes CSASREAGMSTDTQYF. The V call is TRBV20-1, the J call TRBJ2-3, with 7 bases that match TRBD2. Germline CDR1 is DFQATT and CDR2 is SNEGSKA (reference sequence). V dropped 3 bases and J dropped 0; count of bases not matched to a gene: 9. The CDR3 contains 16 residues.

The chain has TRBV6-1 and TRBJ2-7; 10 bases are shared with TRBD1. The CDR3 loop spans 16 amino acids. Germline assignment: CDR1 MNHNS and CDR2 SASEGT. J gave up 3 bases and V 8 bases, and 13 bases lay outside the gene matches. In DNA, the CDR3 is TGTGCCAGCCTCTCGTTGGGGACAGGGGTGAGCTACGAGCAGTACTTC. Protein product: CASLSLGTGVSYEQYF.

The chain combines TRBV12-3 or TRBV12-4 with TRBJ1-4; a weak D match, TRBD1 (6 bases). The V end lost 4 bases, the J end lost 7 bases, and 19 bases lay between the germline ends. This CDR3 has 16 amino acids. The DNA of the CDR3 is TGTGCCAGCAGTTCCCCATCCGGGGGGGCCGGTGAAAAACTGTTTTTT. Residues: CASSSPSGGAGEKLFF.

The V call is TRBV11-2, the J call TRBJ2-1; 7 bases match TRBD2. J lost 11 bases, V lost 3 bases, and 4 bases had no gene match. Per germline, CDR1 SGHAT and CDR2 FQNNGV. The CDR3 consists of 12 residues. The CDR3 region is CASSLGLRKQFF. DNA for the CDR3: TGTGCCAGCAGCTTGGGACTAAGGAAGCAGTTCTTC.

This clonotype occurred a few times. This sequence joins TRBV10-3 and TRBJ1-1; tentative D call: TRBD1 (6 bases). CDR1 ENHRY and CDR2 SYGVKD come from the germline V gene. The CDR3 consists of 16 residues. Trimming took 0 bases from V and 11 from J, leaving 22 bases between them. In nucleotides, the CDR3 is TGTGCCATCAGTGAGTCGACGGGGGCCCGCCGAGGGGAGGCTTTCTTT. Translating it yields CAISESTGARRGEAFF.

This clonotype is a singleton in its sample. The CDR3 reads CASSLWGGVGGTQYF. The CDR3 DNA follows: TGTGCCAGCAGTTTATGGGGGGGCGTAGGGGGTACGCAGTATTTT. The chain recombines TRBV28 with TRBJ2-3; the D gene could be TRBD1 or TRBD2 (6 bases each). The CDR3 sequence is 15 residues long. Per germline, CDR1 MDHEN and CDR2 SYDVKM. V shed 0 bases and J shed 8 bases, with 15 bases lying between them.

The chain carries TRBV4-1 and TRBJ2-7, with D tentatively TRBD1 (5 bases). Between the trimmed V and J ends, which lost 0 bases and 4 bases, there was a span of 7 bases. The CDR3 has 13 amino acids. Germline loops: CDR1 MGHRA, CDR2 YSYEKL. The CDR3: CASSQDRVYEQYF. The CDR3 nucleotides are TGCGCCAGCAGCCAAGACAGGGTGTACGAGCAGTACTTC.

This clonotype was seen only a few times. The chain uses TRBV2 and TRBJ1-2; TRBD1 matches 11 bases. Trimming took 10 bases from V and 8 from J; bases not matched to a gene: 9. CDR3 length equals 13 residues. CDR1 and CDR2 from the germline V gene are SNHLY and FYNNEI. The CDR3 loop reads CATVPDRGRGYTF. The CDR3 nucleotides are TGTGCCACCGTTCCGGACAGGGGGCGAGGCTACACCTTC.

The chain's CDR3 is CATFGGKGYEQYF. The DNA of the CDR3 is TGTGCCACCTTTGGGGGCAAGGGGTACGAGCAGTACTTC. This chain uses TRBV6-6 with TRBJ2-7; tentatively, D is TRBD1 (6 bases). Per germline, CDR1 MNHNY and CDR2 SVGAGI (reference sequence). The CDR3 contains 13 residues. The V gene lost 10 bases and the J gene lost 4 bases, with 17 bases spanning the gap.